The clone carrying this T cell receptor (beta chain) was seen only a few times. Its antigen remains unidentified. A second 7 to 11 cycle PCR used barcoded and J-beta primers. Every sample gave at least 2.5 million paired-end reads containing CDR3. Each CDR3 protein is one row after TCRdb ran MiXCR on the 5' RACE reads. Among more than 900,000 distinct CDR3 sequences listed, about 28% were seen once. This CDR3 contains 14 residues. V lost 7 bases, J lost 0 bases, and 4 bases stayed unmatched. Germline-derived CDR1 and CDR2 are MDHEN and SYDVKM. The data derive from a study of blood T cells in healthy people across ages. Study results and caveats: Per million T cells, the diversity of TCR beta decreased roughly linearly as age advanced.

The same specimen was also included in a second study, on T cells of mothers and their children. That report notes: The study recruited a few healthy Caucasian mothers and their six children as donors.

V usage is TRBV28 and J usage is TRBJ2-3; 7 bases are a match to TRBD1. Sequenced material: blood. This TCR was recovered from a woman in her thirties or forties in good health. The CDR3 nucleotides are TGTGCCAGCATCGGGACAGTTAGCACAGATACGCAGTATTTT. This encodes CASIGTVSTDTQYF.